Listed here are 29 T cell receptor beta chains from one sample, sequenced in a study of blood T cell repertoires in COVID-19. Clones were sequenced by immunoSEQ multiplex PCR, and TCRdb holds only the in-frame ones, with some missing. The top ten clones hold around 3.3% of a sample with roughly 250,000 clones, 83% of them seen once. Material: PBMCs or T cells enriched from blood (not recorded which). Source of these receptors: a woman aged 40 to 49 who had been exposed to COVID-19.

This chain links TRBV5-6 with TRBJ2-1; 7 bases agree with TRBD1. V lost 0 bases and J lost 1; bases outside the gene matches: 4. Per the germline V gene, CDR1 is SGHDT and CDR2 is YYEEEE. This CDR3 spans 16 amino acids. DNA for the CDR3: TGTGCCAGCAGCTTGGTAGCAGGGGGATCCTACAATGAGCAGTTCTTC. Translated: CASSLVAGGSYNEQFF.

The V and J genes are TRBV4-3 and TRBJ2-3, with 7 bases aligning to TRBD2. J lost 4 bases, V lost 3 bases, and 10 bases had no gene match. The CDR3 sequence is 16 residues long. Germline loops: CDR1 LGHNA, CDR2 YSLEER. The CDR3 spells CASSQLPGTTADTQYF. The CDR3 nucleotides are TGCGCCAGCAGCCAGCTTCCCGGGACTACAGCAGATACGCAGTATTTT.

The chain has TRBV28 and TRBJ1-2; a weak D match, TRBD1 (6 bases). V was pared by 3 bases and J by 7 bases, with 9 bases between. Germline CDR1 and CDR2: MDHEN and SYDVKM. The CDR3 consists of 12 residues. CDR3 in DNA: TGTGCCAGCAGTTTCCAGGGGTTTGGCTACACCTTC. This translates into CASSFQGFGYTF.

This chain uses TRBV7-6 with TRBJ2-7; 8 bases are a match to TRBD1. The CDR3 covers 14 residues. Germline CDR1 and CDR2: SGHVS and FNYEAQ. V lost 0 bases to trimming and J lost 7 bases; unmatched junction nucleotides: 5. CDR3 in DNA: TGTGCCAGCAGCTTAGCCCACAGGGGGTGGGAGCAGTACTTC. Its translation is CASSLAHRGWEQYF.

This clone was detected a few times. The chain recombines TRBV29-1 with TRBJ1-2; D might be TRBD1 (5 bases). The CDR3 has 13 amino acids. CDR1 is SQVTM and CDR2 is ANQGSEA in the germline V gene. The V gene lost 6 bases and the J gene lost 4 bases, with 15 bases spanning the gap. The CDR3 is CSVDSSEFYGYTF. Here the CDR3 DNA reads TGCAGCGTAGACAGTTCGGAATTCTATGGCTACACCTTC.

This chain uses TRBV14 with TRBJ2-7; the D gene is possibly TRBD2 (6 bases). V was clipped by 5 bases and J by 7 bases, with 21 bases between them. The CDR3 is made up of 15 amino acids. Germline assignment: CDR1 SGHDN and CDR2 FVKESK. The DNA for the CDR3 is TGTGCCAGCAGCTCCGGCGGGACGGTAAAAGCGGAGCAGTACTTC. Residues: CASSSGGTVKAEQYF.

The genes are TRBV19 and TRBJ2-7, with 13 bases fitting TRBD2. CDR3 length: 18 residues. CDR1 LNHDA and CDR2 SQIVND come from the germline V gene (reference sequence). The ends lost 6 bases at V and 0 bases at J; junction bases unmatched: 11. CDR3 in amino acids: CASSPRTSGGRSSYEQYF. In DNA form, the CDR3 reads TGTGCCAGTAGCCCCCGGACTAGCGGGGGCCGGAGCTCCTACGAGCAGTACTTC.

This clone appeared once. This chain links TRBV7-9 with TRBJ2-7, with D possibly matching TRBD1 (6 bases). V lost 7 bases, J lost 0 bases, and 13 bases lay in between. The germline V gene has CDR1 SEHNR and CDR2 FQNEAQ (reference sequence). The CDR3 runs to 14 residues. In DNA, the CDR3 is TGTGCCAGCACCCCACGGGACAACTCCTACGAGCAGTACTTC. It translates to CASTPRDNSYEQYF.

The chain joins TRBV7-3 to TRBJ2-3; 12 nucleotides match TRBD2. Trimming took 1 base from V and 7 from J; bases not matched to a gene: 6. Per the germline V gene, CDR1 is SGHTA and CDR2 is FQGTGA. The CDR3 spans 16 residues. CDR3 sequence: CASSLNLAGGPHTQYF. The CDR3, as DNA: TGTGCCAGCAGCTTAAATCTAGCGGGGGGGCCCCATACGCAGTATTTT.

The CDR3: CASSSDRVYSPLHF. The CDR3 DNA follows: TGTGCCAGCAGCTCGGACAGGGTGTATTCACCCCTCCACTTT. The gene calls are TRBV13 and TRBJ1-6; 8 bases line up with TRBD1. Unmatched junction bases numbered 4, after V lost 4 bases and J lost 8 bases. This CDR3 contains 14 residues. Germline-derived CDR1 and CDR2 are PRHDT and FYEKMQ (reference sequence).

The rearrangement uses TRBV3-1 (or the pseudogene TRBV3-2) and TRBJ1-2, with 7 bases lining up with TRBD1. V was pared by 1 base and J by 7 bases, with 12 bases of the junction left unmatched. Germline values: CDR1 LGHDT, CDR2 YNNKEL (reference sequence). The CDR3 contains 16 residues. Here the CDR3 reads CASSQGGQGVISGYTF. The CDR3 DNA is TGTGCCAGCAGCCAAGGGGGGCAGGGGGTTATTTCTGGCTACACCTTC.

The chain carries TRBV5-5 and TRBJ1-3; unclear D gene. The length of the CDR3 is 15 residues. CDR1 is SGHKS and CDR2 is YYEKEE in the germline V gene (reference sequence). V lost 0 bases, J lost 0 bases, and 7 bases lay in between. The CDR3 DNA follows: TGTGCCAGCAGCTTGGACGGAGACTCTGGAAACACCATATATTTT. Translation: CASSLDGDSGNTIYF.

The J gene is TRBJ2-2, the V gene TRBV7-9; possible D gene TRBD2, 5 bases. The germline V and J ends were trimmed by 1 base and 6 bases, with 9 bases remaining between them. The CDR3 totals 14 residues. The germline CDR1 and CDR2 sequences are SEHNR and FQNEAQ (reference sequence). DNA for the CDR3: TGTGCCAGCAGCTTAGGGGCGGGCGCCGGGGAGCTGTTTTTT. Its translation: CASSLGAGAGELFF.

The chain carries TRBV7-2 and TRBJ2-7; TRBD1 matches 8 bases. CDR1 is SGHTA and CDR2 is FQGNSA in the germline V gene. CDR3 length equals 15 residues. V lost 5 bases, J lost 0 bases, and 6 bases stayed unmatched. The CDR3 region is CASSADRAHSYEQYF. The CDR3 nucleotides read TGTGCCAGCAGCGCGGACAGGGCCCACTCCTACGAGCAGTACTTC.

The chain is built from TRBV6-1 and TRBJ1-1; TRBD1 might be the D (5 bases). Between the trimmed V and J ends, which lost 3 bases and 2 bases, there was a span of 13 bases. The CDR3 spans 15 residues. The germline CDR1 and CDR2 sequences are MNHNS and SASEGT. The CDR3 loop is CASSDYLGDNTEAFF. CDR3 nucleotides: TGTGCCAGCAGTGATTATCTAGGGGATAACACTGAAGCTTTCTTT.

The CDR3, as DNA: TGTGCCAGTAGTATACCGGCGACAGGGGGCAACTATGGCTACACCTTC. Protein sequence: CASSIPATGGNYGYTF. This chain connects TRBV19 to TRBJ1-2; 10 positions agree with TRBD1. CDR3 size: 16 residues. V shed 2 bases and J 2 bases; nucleotides not matched to a gene: 5. CDR1 LNHDA and CDR2 SQIVND come from the germline V gene (reference sequence). The complete variable domain, with remaining parts taken from reference TRBV19 and TRBJ1-2, reads DGGITQSPKYLFRKEGQNVTLSCEQNLNHDAMYWYRQDPGQGLRLIYYSQIVNDFQKGDIAEGYSVSREKKESFPLTVTSAQKNPTAFYLCASSIPATGGNYGYTFGSGTRLTVV.

The rearrangement uses TRBV7-3 and TRBJ2-1, with D possibly TRBD2 on 6 matching bases. The germline V gene encodes CDR1 SGHTA and CDR2 FQGTGA. CDR3 length: 14 residues. Trimming removed 5 bases from V and 3 bases from J, with 11 bases in between. CDR3: CASSPPGLYNEQFF. Written as DNA, the CDR3 is TGTGCCAGCAGCCCGCCGGGACTCTACAATGAGCAGTTCTTC.

The CDR3 sequence is CASSLLGEDEKLFF. Written as DNA, the CDR3 is TGTGCCAGCAGTTTATTAGGGGAGGACGAAAAACTGTTTTTT. The J gene is TRBJ1-4, the V gene TRBV27, with D perhaps TRBD1 (5 bases). Per the germline V gene, CDR1 is MNHEY and CDR2 is SMNVEV (reference sequence). V was pared by 1 base and J by 8 bases, with 11 bases between. The CDR3 length is 14 residues.

This clone has a single count. Other DNA sequences within the sample encode an identical CDR3. V and J are TRBV7-2 and TRBJ2-3; no firm D call. CDR3 length: 14 residues. Trimming stripped 1 base from V and 2 bases from J, with 7 bases between. Germline CDR1 reads SGHTA; CDR2 reads FQGNSA. Here the CDR3 reads CASSLGQITDTQYF. The CDR3, as DNA: TGTGCCAGCAGCTTAGGGCAGATCACAGATACGCAGTATTTT.

This clone was observed a few times. The chain joins TRBV14 to TRBJ2-7, with D maybe TRBD2 (7 bases). The CDR3 is made up of 14 amino acids. V was trimmed by 2 bases and J by 4 bases, leaving 12 bases between them. Germline CDR1 and CDR2: SGHDN and FVKESK. CDR3 nucleotides: TGTGCCAGCAGCCAAAGGGGGGGATCATACGAGCAGTACTTC. Translated, it gives CASSQRGGSYEQYF.

The V and J genes are TRBV5-6 and TRBJ2-1; 10 bases fit TRBD2. Germline V gene sequence: CDR1 SGHDT, CDR2 YYEEEE. After removal of 4 bases from V and 4 bases from J, the junction contained 11 bases not matched to a gene. This CDR3 contains 17 residues. In DNA, the CDR3 is TGTGCCAGCAGCGGGACTTCCTGGACTAGCGGATACAATGAGCAGTTCTTC. Translating gives CASSGTSWTSGYNEQFF.

The chain couples TRBV19 to TRBJ1-2; 7 positions agree with TRBD1. The length of the CDR3 is 13 residues. After removal of 6 bases from V and 6 bases from J, the junction contained 7 bases not matched to a gene. The V gene's germline CDR1 is LNHDA and CDR2 SQIVND (reference sequence). The CDR3 coding sequence is TGTGCCAGTAGGACAGGGAAAACGGATGGCTACACCTTC. Translation gives CASRTGKTDGYTF.

The rearrangement joins TRBV7-2 to TRBJ2-1, with D perhaps TRBD2 (5 bases). CDR1 SGHTA and CDR2 FQGNSA come from the germline V gene. CDR3 length: 15 amino acids. Deletions cut 3 bases from V and 6 bases from J, with 15 bases between. In nucleotides, the CDR3 is TGTGCCAGCAGCTTTCACGGGGAGCCACCCAATGAGCAGTTCTTC. Translated, it gives CASSFHGEPPNEQFF. Looking up the rest from reference TRBV7-2 and TRBJ2-1 gives the full variable domain: GAGVSQSPSNKVTEKGKDVELRCDPISGHTALYWYRQSLGQGLEFLIYFQGNSAPDKSGLPSDRFSAERTGGSVSTLTIQRTQQEDSAVYLCASSFHGEPPNEQFFGPGTRLTVL.

The chain uses TRBV7-8 and TRBJ1-2; 8 nucleotides agree with TRBD1. The CDR3 is 14 amino acids. V dropped 5 bases and J dropped 3; count of bases not matched to a gene: 5. CDR1 is SGHVS and CDR2 is FQNEAQ in the germline V gene. CDR3 nucleotide sequence: TGTGCCAGCAGCCGAGAGACAGGGGACTATGGCTACACCTTC. Translating it yields CASSRETGDYGYTF. The full variable domain, with the rest looked up from reference TRBV7-8 and TRBJ1-2, is GAGVSQSPRYKVAKRGQDVALRCDPISGHVSLFWYQQALGQGPEFLTYFQNEAQLDKSGLPSDRFFAERPEGSVSTLKIQRTQQEDSAVYLCASSRETGDYGYTFGSGTRLTVV.

This clone appeared once. V is TRBV3-1 (or the pseudogene TRBV3-2) and J is TRBJ2-5; possible D gene TRBD2, 5 bases. Trimming removed 4 bases at V and 0 bases at J, with 6 bases between. The CDR3 runs 13 residues. Germline V gene lookup returns CDR1 LGHDT and CDR2 YNNKEL (reference sequence). The CDR3 nucleotides read TGTGCCAGCAGCCGGGGAGACCAAGAGACCCAGTACTTC. Protein: CASSRGDQETQYF.

The sample holds a few counts of this clone. The chain recombines TRBV29-1 with TRBJ1-2; a possible D gene is TRBD1 (6 bases). Trimming took 4 bases from V and 4 from J, leaving 10 bases between them. The CDR3 length is 12 residues. Per germline, CDR1 SQVTM and CDR2 ANQGSEA. The chain's CDR3 is CSVGKGVYGYTF. CDR3 DNA sequence: TGCAGCGTTGGCAAGGGGGTCTATGGCTACACCTTC.

The V and J genes are TRBV7-2 and TRBJ2-3; TRBD2 matches at 10 bases. The CDR3 is made up of 18 amino acids. V was pared by 2 bases and J by 3 bases, with 11 bases of the junction left unmatched. Germline values: CDR1 SGHTA, CDR2 FQGNSA. CDR3 in amino acids: CASSLSGGEVLGTDTQYF. DNA for the CDR3: TGTGCCAGCAGCTTAAGCGGGGGGGAAGTTCTTGGTACAGATACGCAGTATTTT.

The chain carries TRBV9 and TRBJ2-1; D unclear. CDR1 and CDR2 (germline): SGDLS, YYNGEE. This CDR3 is built from 14 residues. The germline V and J ends were trimmed by 7 bases and 0 bases, with 11 bases remaining between them. The CDR3 reads CASRGADSYNEQFF. CDR3 nucleotides: TGTGCCAGCCGAGGAGCCGACTCCTACAATGAGCAGTTCTTC.

The genes are TRBV18 and TRBJ1-1, with D uncertain. CDR3 length equals 15 residues. Germline-derived CDR1 and CDR2 are KGHSH and LQKENI. V lost 2 bases, J lost 3 bases, and 13 bases lay in between. Here the CDR3 reads CASSPALGQDTEAFF. CDR3 in DNA: TGTGCCAGCTCACCAGCCTTGGGTCAGGACACTGAAGCTTTCTTT.